This TCR beta chain was retrieved from a study of blood T cell repertoires in COVID-19. Study in general: There were acute and convalescent COVID-19 samples, and they came from the United States, Italy and Spain.

Trimming removed 5 bases from V and 8 bases from J; junction bases left unmatched: 12. This CDR3 spans 17 amino acids. Germline CDR1 MNHNY, CDR2 SVGAGI (reference sequence). This clone was detected only once. Clones were read by immunoSEQ multiplex PCR, and TCRdb kept only the in-frame ones, dropping some. The sample includes some 66,000 clones, roughly nine tenths of them seen just once. The gene calls are TRBV6-6 and TRBJ2-2; 12 bases match TRBD1. The sample consisted of peripheral blood. The receptor's source is a human donor in a cohort sampled during active COVID-19. The CDR3 sequence is CASSPLAGTGGSGELFF. The CDR3 DNA sequence: TGTGCCAGCAGTCCTTTAGCCGGGACAGGGGGCTCGGGGGAGCTGTTTTTT.